Each of the 8 T cell receptor beta chains below was sequenced from the same sample in a study of blood T cell repertoires in COVID-19. Libraries were prepared by immunoSEQ multiplex PCR; TCRdb keeps only in-frame clonotypes and omits some of them. This repertoire shows approximately 400,000 clones, roughly four fifths found once; its top ten account for around 5%. The sequencing input was PBMCs or T cells enriched from blood (not recorded which). All receptors come from a woman aged 45 to 65 who had recovered from COVID-19.

The chain links TRBV7-3 to TRBJ2-3; 8 bases fit TRBD1. This CDR3 spans 15 amino acids. The V segment lost 8 bases and the J segment 6 bases; nucleotides outside the gene matches: 13. Germline V CDR1 and CDR2: SGHTA, FQGTGA. CDR3 coding DNA: TGTGCCAGCGGTCTAGCAGGGGGCGAGAGGGATACGCAGTATTTT. Encoded protein: CASGLAGGERDTQYF.

The gene calls are TRBV27 and TRBJ1-1; no clear D. The V and J ends lost 4 bases and 1 base respectively, with 7 bases between them. CDR1 MNHEY and CDR2 SMNVEV come from the germline V gene (reference sequence). There are 13 residues in the CDR3. CDR3 nucleotide sequence: TGTGCCAGCAGTTCCACAGCGAACACTGAAGCTTTCTTT. Translating gives CASSSTANTEAFF.

The genes are TRBV6-1 and TRBJ1-5; 7 nucleotides agree with TRBD1. The CDR3 spans 15 residues. The trim removed 1 base at V and 5 bases at J, leaving 5 bases unmatched. The germline V gene encodes CDR1 MNHNS and CDR2 SASEGT. CDR3 DNA sequence: TGTGCCAGCAGTGAAGGGGACAGTAGGGATCAGCCCCAGCATTTT. It is translated as CASSEGDSRDQPQHF.

This chain joins TRBV5-8 and TRBJ1-6; D possibly corresponds to TRBD1 (5 bases). The V and J ends lost 4 bases and 16 bases respectively, with 18 bases between them. This CDR3 has 13 residues. Germline assignment: CDR1 SGHTS and CDR2 YDEGEE. This CDR3 is CASSQGLQSPLHF. In DNA, the CDR3 is TGTGCCAGCAGCCAGGGCCTTCAATCCCCTCTCCACTTT.

V gene TRBV5-1 combines with J gene TRBJ2-6, with 7 positions matching TRBD2. Unmatched junction bases numbered 9, after V lost 3 bases and J lost 0 bases. This CDR3 region has 18 residues. Germline V gene data show CDR1 as SGHRS and CDR2 as YFSETQ. Here the CDR3 reads CASSWGGPLNSGANVLTF. In nucleotides, the CDR3 is TGCGCCAGCAGCTGGGGGGGACCTCTTAACTCTGGGGCCAACGTCCTGACTTTC.

The CDR3 reads CASSSGPDGEVFF. CDR3 coding DNA: TGCGCCAGCAGCTCCGGACCTGATGGGGAGGTGTTTTTT. The rearrangement joins TRBV5-1 to TRBJ1-4, with no clear D. Per the germline V gene, CDR1 is SGHRS and CDR2 is YFSETQ. The CDR3 extends over 13 amino acids. Trimming stripped 3 bases from V and 15 bases from J, with 18 bases between.

V usage is TRBV19 and J usage is TRBJ2-2; unclear D gene. This CDR3 comprises 15 residues. Germline V lookup: CDR1 LNHDA, CDR2 SQIVND (reference sequence). V was clipped by 3 bases and J by 1 base, with 9 bases between them. Here the CDR3 reads CASSIEQKNTGELFF. DNA for the CDR3: TGTGCCAGTAGTATCGAACAGAAGAACACCGGGGAGCTGTTTTTT. Together with reference TRBV19 and TRBJ2-2, the CDR3 gives the full variable domain: DGGITQSPKYLFRKEGQNVTLSCEQNLNHDAMYWYRQDPGQGLRLIYYSQIVNDFQKGDIAEGYSVSREKKESFPLTVTSAQKNPTAFYLCASSIEQKNTGELFFGEGSRLTVL.

The genes are TRBV14 and TRBJ1-1; no reliable D call. Germline V CDR1 and CDR2: SGHDN, FVKESK. Trimming took 4 bases from V and 4 from J, leaving 22 bases between them. The CDR3 contains 17 residues. CDR3 loop: CASSLSGARMGSTEAFF. The DNA for the CDR3 is TGTGCCAGCAGCCTTTCGGGTGCCAGGATGGGGAGCACTGAAGCTTTCTTT.